The text below deals with one T cell receptor (beta chain). These data are taken from a study of identical twins. The length of the CDR3 is 14 residues. V was clipped by 6 bases and J by 2 bases, with 11 bases between them. TCRdb re-derived calls from the 5' RACE reads in MiXCR, one entry per CDR3 protein. The profile shows around 370,000 distinct CDR3 sequences, roughly 10% of them singletons. The rearrangement links TRBV12-3 or TRBV12-4 to TRBJ1-3; maybe TRBD1 (5 bases). This clonotype was sampled from a woman in her forties or fifties in good health. The specimen was naive T cells sorted from blood. Here the CDR3 DNA reads TGTGCCAGCAGCCGGGGCGGAGCTGGAAACACCATATATTTT. This codes for CASSRGGAGNTIYF.